These 25 T cell receptor beta chains were all obtained from the same sample, sequenced in a study of PD-L1 blockade in urothelial cancer. This table comes from immunoSEQ multiplex PCR, and its TCRdb copy is limited to in-frame clones, with some not included. The profile covers 55,000 to 70,000 clones, with 70% to 90% appearing a single time and under 3% taken by the ten largest. The material was PBMCs, obtained around atezolizumab (anti-PD-L1) treatment. Receptors originate from a man aged 50 to 60 with urothelial cancer.

The CDR3 DNA follows: TGTGCCTGGGACTACAAAGTGGGGATCCAGTACTTC. It is translated as CAWDYKVGIQYF. The chain joins TRBV30 to TRBJ2-5, with a possible D match to TRBD2 (5 bases). There are 12 residues in the CDR3. The V gene's germline CDR1 is GTSNPN and CDR2 SVGIG (reference sequence). With 5 bases removed from V and 10 bases from J, the gap between germline ends came to 17 bases.

The J gene is TRBJ2-1, the V gene TRBV30, with 10 bases fitting TRBD2. The CDR3 sequence is 15 residues long. Germline V gives CDR1 GTSNPN, CDR2 SVGIG (reference sequence). Trimming took 4 bases from V and 6 from J; bases not matched to a gene: 9. The CDR3 bases are TGTGCCTGGACCCTAGCGGGAGTTATGGGCAATGAGCAGTTCTTC. Protein sequence: CAWTLAGVMGNEQFF.

This clone was seen a single time. The chain is built from TRBV18 and TRBJ2-6; tentatively, D is TRBD1 (6 bases). The germline V gene encodes CDR1 KGHSH and CDR2 LQKENI. The V gene lost 3 bases and the J gene lost 0 bases, with 12 bases spanning the gap. This CDR3 comprises 17 residues. The CDR3 region has the DNA TGTGCCAGCTCACCCCAGGGGAGCTCCTCTGGGGCCAACGTCCTGACTTTC. It encodes CASSPQGSSSGANVLTF.

Points on this clone: At one boundary the junction diverges from the germline segment, which might be a read error. The rearrangement joins TRBV7-7 to TRBJ2-5; a possible D gene is TRBD2 (6 bases). Germline CDR1 reads SSHAT; CDR2 reads FNYEAQ (reference sequence). There are 15 residues in the CDR3. CDR3 sequence: CASSPGVDPFETQYF. The DNA of the CDR3 is TGTGCTAGCAGCCCGGGGGTGGACCCCTTTGAGACCCAGTACTTC.

The chain employs TRBV6-5 and TRBJ1-1; possibly TRBD1 for D (6 bases). Per germline, CDR1 MNHEY and CDR2 SVGAGI. The length of the CDR3 is 14 residues. V was trimmed by 6 bases and J by 1 base, leaving 12 bases between them. CDR3 sequence reads: CASRQGTSNTEAFF. In nucleotides, the CDR3 is TGTGCCAGCAGACAAGGGACATCGAACACTGAAGCTTTCTTT.

Here the CDR3 DNA reads TGTGCCAGCAGTGACAACAGGGCAGATACGCAGTATTTT. As protein: CASSDNRADTQYF. The gene calls are TRBV6-4 and TRBJ2-3, with D perhaps TRBD1 (6 bases). The germline gives CDR1 MRHNA, CDR2 SNTAGT. Trimming took 2 bases from V and 4 from J, leaving 7 bases between them. This CDR3 comprises 13 residues.

The V gene is TRBV11-2, the J gene TRBJ2-5, with 10 bases identical to TRBD1. The CDR3 has 13 amino acids. Trimming took 8 bases from V and 7 from J; bases not matched to a gene: 7. Germline V gives CDR1 SGHAT, CDR2 FQNNGV. The CDR3 reads CASCLGDRGTQYF. CDR3 bases: TGTGCCAGCTGTCTCGGGGACAGGGGGACCCAGTACTTC.

This clone was counted a single time. This chain links TRBV9 with TRBJ2-1; 9 bases fit TRBD2. The CDR3 totals 17 residues. From germline, CDR1 is SGDLS and CDR2 YYNGEE. The ends lost 4 bases at V and 6 bases at J; junction bases unmatched: 14. CDR3 nucleotides: TGTGCCAGCAGCCCCCCGGCGGGAGGGACTAGGAGCAATGAGCAGTTCTTC. Its translation is CASSPPAGGTRSNEQFF.

V usage is TRBV19 and J usage is TRBJ2-2; 8 bases fit TRBD2. This CDR3 contains 15 residues. The germline V gene has CDR1 LNHDA and CDR2 SQIVND (reference sequence). V was clipped by 7 bases and J by 5 bases; unmatched bases: 9. The CDR3 loop is CASTPGLARTGELFF. In nucleotides, the CDR3 is TGTGCCAGTACCCCCGGACTAGCCCGGACCGGGGAGCTGTTTTTT.

The CDR3 sequence: CASSVAGSDEQYF. CDR3 nucleotides: TGTGCCAGCAGCGTAGCTGGGAGCGACGAGCAGTACTTC. The chain recombines TRBV9 with TRBJ2-7; possible D gene TRBD2, 5 bases. Germline assignment: CDR1 SGDLS and CDR2 YYNGEE. The CDR3 is 13 residues long. V lost 0 bases and J 5 bases, leaving 9 bases between the germline ends.

The V call is TRBV18, the J call TRBJ2-5; 10 bases are a match to TRBD1. V lost 4 bases to trimming and J lost 4 bases; unmatched junction nucleotides: 6. The CDR3 loop spans 15 amino acids. The germline V gene has CDR1 KGHSH and CDR2 LQKENI. The CDR3 nucleotides read TGTGCCAGCTCACGACAGGGGGCGTTCGGAGAGACCCAGTACTTC. Protein: CASSRQGAFGETQYF.

The V and J genes are TRBV15 and TRBJ1-2, with D perhaps matching TRBD1 (6 bases). The V end was cut by 4 bases, the J end by 5 bases, with 23 bases between. The CDR3 runs to 17 residues. Germline values: CDR1 LNHNV, CDR2 YYDKDF (reference sequence). CDR3 in amino acids: CATSTGRTAQGRYGYTF. The CDR3 coding sequence is TGTGCCACCAGCACCGGAAGGACAGCCCAAGGTCGATATGGCTACACCTTC.

V is TRBV13 and J is TRBJ2-3; 11 bases align to TRBD2. The CDR3 extends over 17 amino acids. J gave up 2 bases and V 5 bases, and 9 bases lay outside the gene matches. Germline CDR1 reads PRHDT; CDR2 reads FYEKMQ (reference sequence). CDR3 sequence (DNA): TGTGCCAGCAGCCCACGGACTAGCGGGCGAGTCACAGATACGCAGTATTTT. As protein: CASSPRTSGRVTDTQYF.

The chain joins TRBV5-1 to TRBJ2-1, with TRBD2 matching over 14 bases. This CDR3 region has 16 residues. CDR1 SGHRS and CDR2 YFSETQ come from the germline V gene. After removal of 1 base from V and 10 bases from J, the junction contained 7 bases not matched to a gene. Written as DNA, the CDR3 is TGCGCCAGCAGCTTGATCGGGACTAGCGGGAGTGAAGAGCAGTTCTTC. It specifies CASSLIGTSGSEEQFF.

The chain recombines TRBV6-6 with TRBJ1-2; 8 nucleotides match TRBD1. The CDR3 is made up of 13 amino acids. V was pared by 5 bases and J by 7 bases, with 6 bases of the junction left unmatched. Per the germline V gene, CDR1 is MNHNY and CDR2 is SVGAGI (reference sequence). The CDR3 protein is CASSNGQGRGYTF. The CDR3 bases are TGTGCCAGCAGTAACGGACAGGGACGTGGCTACACCTTC.

CDR3 sequence reads: CASSALARRKETQYF. CDR3 nucleotides: TGCGCCAGCAGCGCCCTTGCTAGGCGGAAAGAGACCCAGTACTTC. The genes are TRBV5-1 and TRBJ2-5; no firm D call. V shed 4 bases and J shed 3 bases, with 16 bases lying between them. CDR1 is SGHRS and CDR2 is YFSETQ in the germline V gene. The CDR3 is 15 amino acids.

V and J are TRBV7-3 and TRBJ2-3; a weak D match, TRBD2 (6 bases). The germline CDR1 and CDR2 sequences are SGHTA and FQGTGA. CDR3 size: 14 residues. Trimming shortened V by 5 bases and J by 4 bases, and 13 bases separated the two germline ends. The CDR3 sequence: CASSPEGGPDTQYF. The CDR3 DNA reads TGTGCCAGCAGCCCGGAGGGCGGTCCAGATACGCAGTATTTT.

In DNA form, the CDR3 reads TGCGCCAGCAGCCCGGGGGGGGTCGCTCGACAGCTGGTTGGCCTCCACTTT. Protein: CASSPGGVARQLVGLHF. The chain joins TRBV5-1 to TRBJ1-6, with a possible D match to TRBD1 (5 bases). Germline V gene data show CDR1 as SGHRS and CDR2 as YFSETQ. This CDR3 spans 17 amino acids. V was pared by 4 bases and J by 15 bases, with 29 bases between. Full variable domain (rest looked up from reference TRBV5-1 and TRBJ1-6): KAGVTQTPRYLIKTRGQQVTLSCSPISGHRSVSWYQQTPGQGLQFLFEYFSETQRNKGNFPGRFSGRQFSNSRSEMNVSTLELGDSALYLCASSPGGVARQLVGLHFGNGTRLTVT.

CDR3 coding DNA: TGTGCCAGCAGCGTAGGATTGGGCGGGACCTACGAGCAGTACTTC. This encodes CASSVGLGGTYEQYF. The chain links TRBV9 to TRBJ2-7; tentatively, D is TRBD2 (6 bases). CDR3 length: 15 amino acids. V was trimmed by 0 bases and J by 2 bases, leaving 12 bases between them. The germline gives CDR1 SGDLS, CDR2 YYNGEE.

V and J are TRBV7-9 and TRBJ2-5, with 7 bases that match TRBD1. CDR1 is SEHNR and CDR2 is FQNEAQ in the germline V gene (reference sequence). The CDR3 spans 14 residues. V shed 4 bases, J shed 4 bases, and the junction held 6 bases outside the gene matches. The CDR3 sequence: CASSSYRGRETQYF. CDR3 nucleotides: TGTGCCAGCAGCTCGTATAGGGGGCGAGAGACCCAGTACTTC. Drawing the rest from reference TRBV7-9 and TRBJ2-5, the complete variable domain is DTGVSQNPRHKITKRGQNVTFRCDPISEHNRLYWYRQTLGQGPEFLTYFQNEAQLEKSRLLSDRFSAERPKGSFSTLEIQRTEQGDSAMYLCASSSYRGRETQYFGPGTRLLVL.

This chain joins TRBV19 and TRBJ2-7; tentatively, D is TRBD2 (5 bases). The V gene's germline CDR1 is LNHDA and CDR2 SQIVND (reference sequence). V was cut by 5 bases and J by 4 bases, with 15 bases left in between. This CDR3 has 14 residues. The CDR3 DNA is TGTGCCAGTAGTTCCCCCGGGGTGGGGTACGAGCAGTACTTC. This gives the protein CASSSPGVGYEQYF.

This chain joins TRBV6-1 and TRBJ1-2, with 12 positions matching TRBD1. CDR1 is MNHNS, CDR2 SASEGT, per germline. The CDR3 contains 15 residues. V trimming: 4 bases; J trimming: 2 bases; junction bases outside the gene matches: 2. The CDR3 reads CASSVGTGGNYGYTF. CDR3 in DNA: TGTGCCAGCAGTGTCGGGACAGGGGGCAACTATGGCTACACCTTC.

The chain carries TRBV28 and TRBJ1-3; 7 positions match TRBD1. The V segment lost 8 bases and the J segment 3 bases; nucleotides outside the gene matches: 10. CDR1 and CDR2 (germline): MDHEN, SYDVKM. This CDR3 spans 15 amino acids. The CDR3, as DNA: TGTGCCAGCGGACTTGAGACAGGGCGTGGAAACACCATATATTTT. It is translated as CASGLETGRGNTIYF.

The chain combines TRBV19 with TRBJ1-1; D gene uncertain. Between the trimmed V and J ends, which lost 3 bases and 4 bases, there was a span of 9 bases. Germline-derived CDR1 and CDR2 are LNHDA and SQIVND (reference sequence). This CDR3 is built from 13 residues. The CDR3 loop reads CASSITPTTEAFF. The CDR3 DNA sequence: TGTGCCAGTAGTATCACACCAACCACTGAAGCTTTCTTT.

V and J are TRBV28 and TRBJ1-1; no reliable D call. V was pared by 7 bases and J by 5 bases, with 17 bases between. Germline loops: CDR1 MDHEN, CDR2 SYDVKM. The CDR3 has 14 amino acids. CDR3 in amino acids: CASTPPARGTEAFF. The CDR3 nucleotides are TGTGCCAGCACCCCCCCGGCTAGAGGGACTGAAGCTTTCTTT. The variable domain in full, with the rest retrieved from reference TRBV28 and TRBJ1-1, is DVKVTQSSRYLVKRTGEKVFLECVQDMDHENMFWYRQDPGLGLRLIYFSYDVKMKEKGDIPEGYSVSREKKERFSLILESASTNQTSMYLCASTPPARGTEAFFGQGTRLTVV.